The text below deals with one T cell receptor (beta chain). Its specificity is not known. Trimming cost V 6 bases and J 0 bases, with 15 bases left between them. Germline V gene data show CDR1 as MNHEY and CDR2 as SVGAGI. This CDR3 is 15 amino acids long. These data belong to a study of shared clonotypes between healthy human individuals. Both CD45RO+ cells and CCR7-negative CD45RA+ TemRA cells were combined to make up CD8 memory. Sequencing used immunoSEQ multiplex PCR; TCRdb keeps in-frame clones, though not all of them. The repertoire holds approximately 710,000 clones, with roughly 88% as singletons. Study outcomes and limitations: Owing to a small donor count, the genetic and exposure-history diversity represented was limited. Among the subsets, naive ones generally showed larger estimated richness than memory ones. Against clonotypes common to all four donors, non-shared ones had lower generation probabilities.

The V and J genes are TRBV6-5 and TRBJ2-7; tentatively, D is TRBD1 (5 bases). Sequencing used memory CD8+ T cells from PBMCs. Subset indicated: CD45RO+ cells pooled with CCR7-negative TemRA cells. The origin of this receptor is a man in his late teens or twenties in good health. Some clones in this sample may be carry-over from other donors' samples. CDR3 sequence: CASSERWGSSYEQYF. The CDR3 DNA is TGTGCCAGCAGCGAACGGTGGGGCTCCTCCTACGAGCAGTACTTC.